This T cell receptor beta chain was sequenced for a study of blood T cell repertoires in COVID-19. Method: immunoSEQ multiplex PCR; TCRdb's copy keeps in-frame clones and lacks some. Of about 210,000 clones in the sample, 70% to 90% were seen once. V was pared by 4 bases and J by 5 bases, with 4 bases between. The CDR3 runs to 11 residues. The germline V gene encodes CDR1 KGHDR and CDR2 SFDVKD. This clone was found once. Sequenced sample: peripheral blood. This sequence joins TRBV24-1 and TRBJ1-2; D unresolved. This receptor was obtained from a woman aged 40 to 49 with acute or convalescent COVID-19. The CDR3 sequence is CATSDRYGYTF. The CDR3 nucleotides read TGTGCCACCAGTGACCGGTATGGCTACACCTTC.